These 28 T cell receptor beta chains originate from one sample sequenced in a study of CD8+ T cells in alopecia areata. Researchers gathered lesional scalp punch biopsies and peripheral blood from patients with alopecia areata. Investigators isolated RNA and reverse transcribed it into cDNA to act as the sequencing template. TCRdb's table, derived via immunoSEQ multiplex PCR, lists solely in-frame clones and lacks some. The top ten hold approximately 10% of the sample, which has approximately 13,000 clones, roughly 55% seen once. The sample in question was skin, obtained at week 0. The receptors shown here come from a human donor with alopecia areata.

In regard to this clone: It may be a read error: a sequence one base away is much more abundant. Different DNA sequences within this sample yield the same CDR3. The gene calls are TRBV29-1 and TRBJ2-2; 7 nucleotides agree with TRBD1. Germline CDR1 reads SQVTM; CDR2 reads ANQGSEA. The CDR3 length is 12 residues. The CDR3 sequence is CSGHLGQGELFF. The CDR3 DNA is TGCAGCGGCCACTTGGGGCAGGGGGAGCTGTTTTTC.

The genes are TRBV19 and TRBJ2-2, with a possible D match to TRBD1 (6 bases). Trimming took off 8 bases at V and 3 bases at J, with 10 bases between the two ends. This CDR3 has 13 residues. Germline V gives CDR1 LNHDA, CDR2 SQIVND (reference sequence). The CDR3 sequence is CASRDTHTGELFF. The CDR3 nucleotides are TGTGCCAGTCGGGACACACACACCGGGGAGCTGTTTTTT.

DNA of the CDR3: TGTGCCAGCAGTTCACCCGGGACTAGTACCGAGCAGTACTTC. Encoded protein: CASSSPGTSTEQYF. The rearrangement links TRBV2 to TRBJ2-7; 8 bases map to TRBD2. The junction had 9 bases not matched to a gene; V was cut back by 5 bases and J by 6 bases. The CDR3 contains 14 residues. CDR1 is SNHLY, CDR2 FYNNEI, per germline.

The chain employs TRBV6-6 and TRBJ1-5, with TRBD1 matching 8 bases. The CDR3 totals 16 residues. Germline V gene sequence: CDR1 MNHNY, CDR2 SVGAGI (reference sequence). The V gene end was trimmed by 3 bases and the J gene end by 4 bases; junction bases not matched to a gene: 8. The chain's CDR3 is CASSYLIQGANQPQHF. CDR3 DNA: TGTGCCAGCAGTTATCTGATTCAGGGGGCGAATCAGCCCCAGCATTTT.

The chain has TRBV6-5 and TRBJ2-5; 7 positions agree with TRBD1. V shed 4 bases and J 1 base; nucleotides not matched to a gene: 6. The germline V gene encodes CDR1 MNHEY and CDR2 SVGAGI. The CDR3 contains 15 residues. CDR3 residues: CASSFVDRIQETQYF. As DNA, the CDR3 is TGTGCCAGCAGTTTTGTGGACAGGATCCAAGAGACCCAGTACTTC.

This sequence joins TRBV4-1 and TRBJ2-7; D unresolved. Trimming removed 0 bases at V and 3 bases at J, with 9 bases between. The germline CDR1 and CDR2 sequences are MGHRA and YSYEKL. The CDR3 sequence is 14 residues long. The CDR3 region has the DNA TGCGCCAGCAGCCAAGATGGCGGCCTCTACGAGCAGTACTTC. Amino acid sequence: CASSQDGGLYEQYF.

The chain joins TRBV28 to TRBJ1-1; no reliable D call. The V gene lost 5 bases and the J gene lost 2 bases, with 12 bases spanning the gap. In germline, CDR1 is MDHEN, CDR2 SYDVKM. CDR3 length equals 14 residues. CDR3 DNA sequence: TGTGCCAGCAGTCTTGATTGGCTCAACACTGAAGCTTTCTTT. Translating gives CASSLDWLNTEAFF.

This clone was observed a few times. The rearrangement uses TRBV7-2 and TRBJ2-7; maybe TRBD2 (6 bases). The CDR3 length is 14 residues. Trimming left V 3 bases short and J 8 bases short, with 17 bases between. Germline values: CDR1 SGHTA, CDR2 FQGNSA. The CDR3 is CASSFRGDTQQQYF. CDR3 sequence (DNA): TGTGCCAGCAGCTTTCGCGGGGATACCCAACAGCAGTACTTC.

The chain carries TRBV6-4 and TRBJ2-3; 8 nucleotides agree with TRBD1. The CDR3 is made up of 15 amino acids. Germline values: CDR1 MRHNA, CDR2 SNTAGT. V shed 2 bases, J shed 4 bases, and the junction held 5 bases outside the gene matches. In DNA, the CDR3 is TGTGCCAGCAGTGACGGGCAGGGGGCTTCAGATACGCAGTATTTT. Its translation is CASSDGQGASDTQYF.

This clone was seen only a few times. The rearrangement uses TRBV30 and TRBJ2-3; D tentatively reads TRBD1 or TRBD2 (6 bases each). The CDR3 sequence is 14 residues long. V dropped 5 bases and J dropped 0 bases, with 12 bases sitting between them. CDR1 and CDR2 (germline): GTSNPN, SVGIG (reference sequence). The CDR3 is CAWLADSSTDTQYF. The CDR3 nucleotides read TGTGCCTGGTTAGCGGACAGCAGCACAGATACGCAGTATTTT. Drawing the rest from reference TRBV30 and TRBJ2-3, the complete variable domain is SQTIHQWPATLVQPVGSPLSLECTVEGTSNPNLYWYRQAAGRGLQLLFYSVGIGQISSEVPQNLSASRPQDRQFILSSKKLLLSDSGFYLCAWLADSSTDTQYFGPGTRLTVL.

V gene TRBV28 combines with J gene TRBJ2-4; D is possibly TRBD1 (5 bases). V lost 5 bases to trimming and J lost 2 bases, with 13 bases between them. This CDR3 comprises 15 residues. The V gene's germline CDR1 is MDHEN and CDR2 SYDVKM. The CDR3 DNA reads as TGTGCCAGCAGTCAGGGTGGAGAGACCAAAAACATTCAGTACTTC. It specifies CASSQGGETKNIQYF.

The V and J genes are TRBV7-3 and TRBJ1-1; no clear D gene. Trimming cost V 5 bases and J 4 bases, with 11 bases left between them. The CDR3 extends over 13 amino acids. In germline, CDR1 is SGHTA, CDR2 FQGTGA. CDR3: CASSPRGFTEAFF. CDR3 bases: TGTGCCAGCAGCCCAAGAGGGTTCACTGAAGCTTTCTTT.

The chain is built from TRBV19 and TRBJ1-2; the match to TRBD1 covers 8 bases. V lost 4 bases to trimming and J lost 7 bases; unmatched junction nucleotides: 5. The CDR3 runs to 13 residues. Germline loops: CDR1 LNHDA, CDR2 SQIVND (reference sequence). CDR3 sequence reads: CASSTRGRGGYTF. As DNA, the CDR3 is TGTGCCAGTAGTACCAGGGGGCGAGGTGGCTACACCTTC.

The chain couples TRBV6-1 to TRBJ1-5, with D possibly being TRBD1 (5 bases). The CDR3 has 15 amino acids. The V gene lost 8 bases and the J gene lost 6 bases, with 20 bases spanning the gap. Germline V lookup: CDR1 MNHNS, CDR2 SASEGT. CDR3 bases: TGTGCCAGCCTTCCCTCGGGGCGAAACAGTCAGCCCCAGCATTTT. Protein product: CASLPSGRNSQPQHF.

The V gene is TRBV20-1, the J gene TRBJ2-5; 7 bases are shared with TRBD1. V shed 7 bases, J shed 5 bases, and the junction held 4 bases outside the gene matches. Looked up from germline, CDR1 is DFQATT and CDR2 is SNEGSKA (reference sequence). The CDR3 extends over 11 amino acids. The DNA of the CDR3 is TGCAGTGAGAGACAGGGTGAGACCCAGTACTTC. Protein sequence: CSERQGETQYF.

This chain connects TRBV27 to TRBJ2-1; D might be TRBD1 (5 bases). This CDR3 region has 14 residues. Per germline, CDR1 MNHEY and CDR2 SMNVEV (reference sequence). V shed 0 bases and J shed 5 bases, with 8 bases lying between them. CDR3 residues: CASSLSVQDNEQFF. Here the CDR3 DNA reads TGTGCCAGCAGTTTATCCGTACAGGACAATGAGCAGTTCTTC.

As for this clone: This sample includes further DNA sequences coding for the same CDR3. The genes are TRBV28 and TRBJ1-2, with D hard to call. This CDR3 is built from 12 residues. Trimming left V 6 bases short and J 3 bases short, with 8 bases between. Germline V gene sequence: CDR1 MDHEN, CDR2 SYDVKM. The CDR3 loop is CASRGRDYGYTF. As DNA, the CDR3 is TGTGCCAGCAGGGGTAGGGACTATGGCTACACCTTC.

This clone was found once. The chain has TRBV27 and TRBJ2-7; 11 positions match TRBD2. The trim removed 6 bases at V and 4 bases at J, leaving 11 bases unmatched. There are 16 residues in the CDR3. Looked up from germline, CDR1 is MNHEY and CDR2 is SMNVEV (reference sequence). The DNA for the CDR3 is TGTGCCAGCAGCCGAGTTGAAACTAGCGGGAGATACGAGCAGTACTTC. Translation gives CASSRVETSGRYEQYF.

The V call is TRBV27, the J call TRBJ2-3; D gene ambiguous. V was cut by 5 bases and J by 2 bases, with 17 bases left in between. This CDR3 contains 16 residues. CDR1 is MNHEY and CDR2 is SMNVEV in the germline V gene (reference sequence). In DNA, the CDR3 is TGTGCCAGCAGTCCGATTCAGACGGAGTTCACAGATACGCAGTATTTT. This gives the protein CASSPIQTEFTDTQYF.

V gene TRBV4-1 combines with J gene TRBJ1-4; D is unresolved. Germline CDR1 MGHRA, CDR2 YSYEKL. V shed 5 bases and J shed 0 bases, with 13 bases lying between them. The CDR3 spans 16 residues. The CDR3 spells CASSALQAATNEKLFF. CDR3 bases: TGCGCCAGCAGCGCACTCCAGGCGGCAACTAATGAAAAACTGTTTTTT.

V and J are TRBV18 and TRBJ2-3; 7 nucleotides agree with TRBD1. CDR3 length: 14 amino acids. Per germline, CDR1 KGHSH and CDR2 LQKENI. With 5 bases clipped from V and 2 bases from J, the junction kept 4 bases outside the gene matches. CDR3 region: CASSSGQNTDTQYF. The CDR3 DNA sequence: TGTGCCAGCTCATCGGGACAGAACACAGATACGCAGTATTTT.

The chain joins TRBV28 to TRBJ1-5; 7 bases fit TRBD1. The length of the CDR3 is 16 residues. Germline assignment: CDR1 MDHEN and CDR2 SYDVKM. V was clipped by 7 bases and J by 6 bases; unmatched bases: 15. The CDR3 coding sequence is TGTGCCAGCAACCAAAAGGTCAGGGGGTATGGTCAGCCCCAGCATTTT. Translation: CASNQKVRGYGQPQHF.

In this sample, this clone turned up once. The CDR3 bases are TGCGCCAGCAGCACCTGGACTAGCGGGGGGCCGTACAATGAGCAGTTCTTC. Translation: CASSTWTSGGPYNEQFF. The rearrangement links TRBV5-1 to TRBJ2-1; 14 bases line up with TRBD2. The CDR3 has 17 residues. CDR1 is SGHRS and CDR2 is YFSETQ in the germline V gene. Trimming cost V 4 bases and J 4 bases; bases outside gene matches: 7.

The chain is built from TRBV18 and TRBJ2-1; no definite D call. The CDR3 has 14 residues. From germline, CDR1 is KGHSH and CDR2 LQKENI. V lost 0 bases to trimming and J lost 0 bases, with 3 bases between them. CDR3 region: CASSPPGSYNEQFF. Here the CDR3 DNA reads TGTGCCAGCTCACCACCAGGCTCCTACAATGAGCAGTTCTTC.

In its sample, this clone was seen a few times. This rearrangement joins TRBV4-1 to TRBJ2-2, with TRBD1 identical over 7 bases. CDR1 and CDR2 from the germline V gene are MGHRA and YSYEKL. V was pared by 0 bases and J by 5 bases, with 18 bases of the junction left unmatched. This CDR3 region has 20 residues. CDR3 bases: TGCGCCAGCAGCCAAGATTCAAGAGGGGGCTACTCCGAACGGACCGGGGAGCTGTTTTTT. This sequence encodes CASSQDSRGGYSERTGELFF.

The chain joins TRBV6-1 to TRBJ1-2; D not resolved. Deletions cut 6 bases from V and 0 bases from J, with 8 bases between. This CDR3 is built from 13 residues. Per the germline V gene, CDR1 is MNHNS and CDR2 is SASEGT. CDR3 DNA sequence: TGTGCCAGCAGCGCCATTCCTAACTATGGCTACACCTTC. Translation: CASSAIPNYGYTF.

V gene TRBV10-3 combines with J gene TRBJ2-3; 7 nucleotides match TRBD1. The germline V gene encodes CDR1 ENHRY and CDR2 SYGVKD. J gave up 1 base and V 4 bases, and 8 bases lay outside the gene matches. CDR3 size: 16 residues. The CDR3 reads CAISVEGGWGTDTQYF. CDR3 nucleotides: TGTGCCATCAGTGTCGAAGGGGGCTGGGGCACAGATACGCAGTATTTT.

The chain joins TRBV28 to TRBJ2-1; 13 positions match TRBD2. This CDR3 is 19 amino acids long. The ends lost 4 bases at V and 9 bases at J; junction bases unmatched: 18. The V gene's germline CDR1 is MDHEN and CDR2 SYDVKM. CDR3 amino acids: CASSSPTSGGPILQGEQFF. The CDR3 nucleotides are TGTGCCAGCAGTTCCCCGACTAGCGGGGGGCCGATCCTCCAAGGTGAGCAGTTCTTC.